The clone carrying this TCR beta chain was detected many times. These data originate in a study of spatial heterogeneity in lung cancer. In the study overall: Among detected sequences, beta-chain ones consistently exceeded alpha-chain ones in number.

Every TCR cDNA molecule carried a tag that served as a unique molecular identifier. TCRdb redid the calling of the 5' RACE reads with MiXCR, one entry per CDR3 protein. The sample carries some 20,000 distinct CDR3 sequences, less than 3.5% recorded once. The length of the CDR3 is 17 residues. CDR1 is LGHNA and CDR2 is YNFKEQ in the germline V gene. The V gene end was trimmed by 0 bases and the J gene end by 2 bases; junction bases not matched to a gene: 8. Described time point: sample taken at primary tumor resection. Whole RNA, isolated from tumor, nontumor lung or frozen PBMC, was sequenced without prior sorting. A total of about 73 untreated early-stage non-small cell lung cancer patients served as donors.

The TCR comes from a female donor with early-stage non-small cell lung cancer. Here the sequenced sample was PBMCs, taken at surgery. The chain is built from TRBV4-2 and TRBJ2-3, with 7 nucleotides matching TRBD2. In DNA, the CDR3 is TGTGCCAGCAGCCAAGATACGGGACTAATAAACACAGATACGCAGTATTTT. It yields the protein CASSQDTGLINTDTQYF.